This is a list of T cell receptor beta chains from one sample in a study of control samples from healthy donors and cancer patients. The table came from immunoSEQ multiplex PCR; TCRdb's copy has only in-frame clones and leaves some out. The sample shows about 110,000 clones, 90% of them seen only once. Sequenced: blood. The source of these receptors is a human donor in good health. The donor label of this sample is uncertain. CDR3s include the opening cysteine and the closing phenylalanine or tryptophan. Fields, in order: D gene, clone size, V gene, J gene, CDR3 DNA, CDR3 protein. The D gene is left open where the match is weak. Not all rows give a size; the values are once, few, many and, for expanded clones, a class.

d_call: -
clone_size: -
v_call: TRBV6-2/TRBV6-3
j_call: TRBJ2-1
cdr3_nt: TGTGCCAGCAGTTACCTACTACGTGGGGGCAATGAGCAGTTCTTC
cdr3_aa: CASSYLLRGGNEQFF

d_call: -
clone_size: -
v_call: TRBV3-1/TRBV3-2
j_call: TRBJ1-2
cdr3_nt: TGTGCCAGCAGACAGGGATCGTATGGCTACACCTTC
cdr3_aa: CASRQGSYGYTF

d_call: TRBD1
clone_size: -
v_call: TRBV3-1/TRBV3-2
j_call: TRBJ1-2
cdr3_nt: TGTGCCAGCAGCCAGGGGACAGGGAGCGGTGGCTACACCTTC
cdr3_aa: CASSQGTGSGGYTF

d_call: -
clone_size: -
v_call: TRBV28
j_call: TRBJ1-2
cdr3_nt: TGTGCCAGCAGTTTATTCGGGGGGTATGGCTACACCTTC
cdr3_aa: CASSLFGGYGYTF

d_call: TRBD1
clone_size: -
v_call: TRBV2
j_call: TRBJ2-2
cdr3_nt: TGTGCCAGCAGGGGACAGGGCGGCACCGGGGAGCTGTTTTTT
cdr3_aa: CASRGQGGTGELFF

d_call: -
clone_size: -
v_call: TRBV7-9
j_call: TRBJ2-7
cdr3_nt: TGTGCCAGCAGCCCAGGGGGGGGGCGCGCCTACGAGCAGTACTTC
cdr3_aa: CASSPGGGRAYEQYF

d_call: TRBD2
clone_size: -
v_call: TRBV5-1
j_call: TRBJ2-5
cdr3_nt: TGCGCCAGCAGCTTGAATAGTGGGACTAGCGGGGGAGAGACCCAGTACTTC
cdr3_aa: CASSLNSGTSGGETQYF

d_call: -
clone_size: few
v_call: TRBV6-6
j_call: TRBJ1-5
cdr3_nt: TGTGCCAGCAGCCCGGGAGGCGATCAGCCCCAGCATTTT
cdr3_aa: CASSPGGDQPQHF

d_call: TRBD2
clone_size: -
v_call: TRBV18
j_call: TRBJ2-1
cdr3_nt: TGTGCCAGCTCACCCGGCGGGGGGTACAATGAGCAGTTCTTC
cdr3_aa: CASSPGGGYNEQFF

d_call: -
clone_size: few
v_call: TRBV3-1/TRBV3-2
j_call: TRBJ2-3
cdr3_nt: TGTGCCAGCAAGGAAGACTACACAGATACGCAGTATTTT
cdr3_aa: CASKEDYTDTQYF

d_call: -
clone_size: -
v_call: TRBV12-3/TRBV12-4
j_call: TRBJ1-2
cdr3_nt: TGTGCCAGCAGCCGCGGGGTCTATGGCTACACCTTC
cdr3_aa: CASSRGVYGYTF

d_call: -
clone_size: -
v_call: TRBV3-1/TRBV3-2
j_call: TRBJ2-1
cdr3_nt: TGTGCCAGCAGCCCGCGGGACCAAAACAATGAGCAGTTCTTC
cdr3_aa: CASSPRDQNNEQFF

d_call: -
clone_size: -
v_call: TRBV10-2
j_call: TRBJ2-5
cdr3_nt: TGCGCCAGCAGACCGACTAGGGGGGGAGAGACCCAGTACTTC
cdr3_aa: CASRPTRGGETQYF

d_call: -
clone_size: -
v_call: TRBV5-6
j_call: TRBJ1-1
cdr3_nt: TGTGCCAGCAGCTCCGGGGGTATGGGCACTGAAGCTTTCTTT
cdr3_aa: CASSSGGMGTEAFF

d_call: TRBD2
clone_size: -
v_call: TRBV3-1/TRBV3-2
j_call: TRBJ2-1
cdr3_nt: TGTGCCAGCAGCCAAGGGACTAGCGGTGACTACAATGAGCAGTTCTTC
cdr3_aa: CASSQGTSGDYNEQFF

d_call: -
clone_size: once
v_call: TRBV7-9
j_call: TRBJ1-1
cdr3_nt: TGTGCCAGCAGCCCCTATGCTTTCTTT
cdr3_aa: CASSPYAFF

d_call: -
clone_size: -
v_call: TRBV5-6
j_call: TRBJ1-2
cdr3_nt: TGTGCCAGCAGGGGGCAGGGCGGGATATCTGGCTACACCTTC
cdr3_aa: CASRGQGGISGYTF

d_call: -
clone_size: -
v_call: TRBV28
j_call: TRBJ2-7
cdr3_nt: TGTGCCAGCAGTCCCGTGACGGTAACCTACGAGCAGTACTTC
cdr3_aa: CASSPVTVTYEQYF

d_call: -
clone_size: -
v_call: TRBV2
j_call: TRBJ2-3
cdr3_nt: TGTGCCAGCAAGAACGGGGATGAAGATACGCAGTATTTT
cdr3_aa: CASKNGDEDTQYF

d_call: -
clone_size: -
v_call: TRBV19
j_call: TRBJ1-5
cdr3_nt: TGTGCCAGTACGCAGGGGTCGAGCAATCAGCCCCAGCATTTT
cdr3_aa: CASTQGSSNQPQHF

d_call: -
clone_size: -
v_call: TRBV2
j_call: TRBJ1-6
cdr3_nt: TGTGCCAGCAGTCGGCTGGGATCACCCCTCCACTTT
cdr3_aa: CASSRLGSPLHF

d_call: -
clone_size: -
v_call: TRBV7-6
j_call: TRBJ2-1
cdr3_nt: TGTGCCAGCAGCTTAGGTTCCGGGGCCCGGGGTGAGCAGTTCTTC
cdr3_aa: CASSLGSGARGEQFF

d_call: -
clone_size: -
v_call: TRBV27
j_call: TRBJ1-1
cdr3_nt: TGTGCCAGCAAACAGGGTTTGGACACTGAAGCTTTCTTT
cdr3_aa: CASKQGLDTEAFF

d_call: -
clone_size: -
v_call: TRBV6-5
j_call: TRBJ2-7
cdr3_nt: TGTGCCAGCAGTTACGGGCAGCTAAACTACGAGCAGTACTTC
cdr3_aa: CASSYGQLNYEQYF

d_call: TRBD2
clone_size: -
v_call: TRBV7-9
j_call: TRBJ2-5
cdr3_nt: TGTGCCAGCACCCCGGGGGCGGGGGGACAAGAGACCCAGTACTTC
cdr3_aa: CASTPGAGGQETQYF

d_call: TRBD1
clone_size: -
v_call: TRBV5-1
j_call: TRBJ2-2
cdr3_nt: TGCGCCAGCAGCTCGAACTATAACAGGGGGACGAACACCGGGGAGCTGTTTTTT
cdr3_aa: CASSSNYNRGTNTGELFF

d_call: -
clone_size: -
v_call: TRBV6-5
j_call: TRBJ1-1
cdr3_nt: TGTGCCAGCAGTACCCCAGACCCCACTGAAGCTTTCTTT
cdr3_aa: CASSTPDPTEAFF

d_call: TRBD1
clone_size: -
v_call: TRBV7-2
j_call: TRBJ1-1
cdr3_nt: TGTGCCAGCAATGACAGGGGGGCCACTGAAGCTTTCTTT
cdr3_aa: CASNDRGATEAFF

d_call: -
clone_size: -
v_call: TRBV2
j_call: TRBJ1-4
cdr3_nt: TGTGCCAGCAGTGAGGGACCTTCAACTAATGAAAAACTGTTTTTT
cdr3_aa: CASSEGPSTNEKLFF

d_call: TRBD1
clone_size: -
v_call: TRBV6-6
j_call: TRBJ2-2
cdr3_nt: TGTGCCAGCCTTGGACAGGGGGCGATCAGGACCGGGGAGCTGTTTTTT
cdr3_aa: CASLGQGAIRTGELFF

d_call: -
clone_size: -
v_call: TRBV9
j_call: TRBJ2-3
cdr3_nt: TGTGCCAGCAGCACCCGTCTCACAGATACGCAGTATTTT
cdr3_aa: CASSTRLTDTQYF

d_call: -
clone_size: -
v_call: TRBV4-2
j_call: TRBJ1-4
cdr3_nt: TGTGCCAGCAGCCAAGGATGGGCGAGTGGGGGGCTCGTGAATGAAAAACTGTTTTTT
cdr3_aa: CASSQGWASGGLVNEKLFF

d_call: -
clone_size: -
v_call: TRBV5-1
j_call: TRBJ1-2
cdr3_nt: TGCGCCAGCAGCTTGGTGGCCTCCAACTATGGCTACACCTTC
cdr3_aa: CASSLVASNYGYTF

d_call: -
clone_size: few
v_call: TRBV11-2
j_call: TRBJ1-1
cdr3_nt: TGTGCCAGCAGCTTAGAACCGGGGCTCCCTGAAGCTTTCTTT
cdr3_aa: CASSLEPGLPEAFF

d_call: -
clone_size: -
v_call: TRBV6-1
j_call: TRBJ1-1
cdr3_nt: TGTGCCAGCAGTGAGTCCCGGATAGAAGCTTTCTTT
cdr3_aa: CASSESRIEAFF

d_call: -
clone_size: -
v_call: TRBV3-1/TRBV3-2
j_call: TRBJ1-5
cdr3_nt: TGTGCCAGCAGCCAAGATCAGGGGAGCAATCAGCCCCAGCATTTT
cdr3_aa: CASSQDQGSNQPQHF

d_call: -
clone_size: -
v_call: TRBV5-1
j_call: TRBJ2-5
cdr3_nt: TGCGCCAGCAGCTTGGGATTCTTCCAAGAGACCCAGTACTTC
cdr3_aa: CASSLGFFQETQYF